A single T cell receptor beta chain is shown here with its context. Its target is not known. This record comes from a study of T cells after yellow fever vaccination. For the study at large: SMART-Seq v4 Ultra Low Input served to prepare low-cell-number fractions. The study, taken as a whole, reports: Most clones from primary vaccination were detected again post-booster (around 95% CD4, roughly 90% CD8). The appearance of a small share of clonotypes in both CD4 and CD8 compartments was observed.

The CDR3 covers 14 residues. In germline, CDR1 is SEHNR, CDR2 FQNEAQ (reference sequence). V lost 5 bases and J lost 6, with 14 bases in between. Universal primer sites and UMIs were introduced during 5'RACE template-switching synthesis of TCR cDNA. TCRdb reanalysed the 5' RACE reads using MiXCR and keeps one entry per CDR3 protein. The sample shows approximately 300,000 distinct CDR3 sequences, 8.7% of them seen only once. V is TRBV7-9 and J is TRBJ2-1; D is possibly TRBD2 (7 bases). This TCR was recovered from a man younger than 35 who received the YFV17D yellow fever vaccine. The material sequenced was PBMCs, taken on the day of the first yellow fever vaccination. The CDR3 DNA follows: TGTGCCAGCAGCCCGGGGGGCCAGCCCAATGAGCAGTTCTTC. Encoded protein: CASSPGGQPNEQFF.